This is a list of T cell receptor beta chains from one sample in a study of blood T cell repertoires in COVID-19. Using immunoSEQ multiplex PCR, the repertoire was profiled, and TCRdb retains in-frame clones only, with some absent. The data contain roughly 150,000 clones, about 86% of them seen just once; the ten biggest clones take up approximately 4%. The sequencing sample was made of peripheral blood. These receptors all stem from a woman aged 70-85 years with acute or convalescent COVID-19. The conserved cysteine and the conserved F or W are not part of the CDR3 here.

J gene	V gene	CDR3 protein
TRBJ2-1	TRBV4-1	ASSREVASSYNEQF
TRBJ2-1	TRBV19	ASTSSGGHEQF
TRBJ1-6	TRBV25-1	ASRAARVNSPLH
TRBJ1-1	TRBV19	ASTTISSTEAF
TRBJ1-3	TRBV21-1	ASSKGAGGNSGNTIY
TRBJ1-1	TRBV7-9	ASSLAFSNTEAF
TRBJ1-6	TRBV2	ASSEIVSPLH
TRBJ1-2	TRBV10-3	AISGARDNGYT
TRBJ2-5	TRBV19	ASRSGEAETQY
TRBJ2-7	TRBV30	ACSRQGSSYEQY
TRBJ2-2	TRBV5-4	ASSPGSGANTGELF
TRBJ2-7	TRBV19	ASSPSHYTTFRDEQY
TRBJ2-7	TRBV19	ASKTLDSYEQY
TRBJ2-3	TRBV5-1	ASSSQGVGRDTQY
TRBJ2-7	TRBV15	ATSRDLGRAYEQY
TRBJ1-3	TRBV7-6	ASSRDLPGNTIY
TRBJ2-5	TRBV20-1	SASGDRGYQETQY
TRBJ2-3	TRBV24-1	ATSREQASEGVLTDTQY
TRBJ2-7	TRBV7-9	ASSAEDRGPTYEQY